The clone carrying this T cell receptor beta chain occurred many times. TCRdb fed the RACE reads into MiXCR, producing one record per CDR3 protein. The table lists tens of thousands of distinct CDR3 sequences, over 3.5% of them singletons. The sample originates from a study of human T cells and chemical hapten exposure. In germline, CDR1 is ENHRY, CDR2 SYGVKD. The CDR3 has 17 amino acids. With 6 bases clipped from V and 7 bases from J, the junction kept 19 bases outside the gene matches. Time point noted: healthy volunteer bleed at 2 weeks. Someone pulled total RNA out of unfractionated whole blood. The TCR originated in a female donor in good health. Some clones in this sample may be carry-over from other donors' samples. The rearrangement links TRBV10-3 to TRBJ2-7; 9 nucleotides line up with TRBD1. The material sequenced was whole blood. In nucleotides, the CDR3 is TGTGCCATCAGCCCGGGACAGGGTCAGTCCGAAGTGGGGGAGCAGTACTTC. Amino acids: CAISPGQGQSEVGEQYF.